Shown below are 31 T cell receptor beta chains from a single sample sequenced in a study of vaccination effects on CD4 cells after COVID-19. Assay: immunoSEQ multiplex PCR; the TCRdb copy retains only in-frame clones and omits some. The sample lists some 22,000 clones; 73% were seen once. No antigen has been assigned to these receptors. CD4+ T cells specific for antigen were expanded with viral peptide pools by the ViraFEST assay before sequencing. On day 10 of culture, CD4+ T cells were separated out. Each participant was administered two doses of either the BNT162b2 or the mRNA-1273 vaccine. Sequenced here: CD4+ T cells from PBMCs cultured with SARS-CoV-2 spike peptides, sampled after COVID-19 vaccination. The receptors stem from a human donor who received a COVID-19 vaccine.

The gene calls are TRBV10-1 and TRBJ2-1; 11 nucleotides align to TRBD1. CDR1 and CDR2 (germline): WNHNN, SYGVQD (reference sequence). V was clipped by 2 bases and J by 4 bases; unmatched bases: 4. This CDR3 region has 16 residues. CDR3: CASSEPGQGAYNEQFF. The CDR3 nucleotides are TGCGCCAGCAGTGAGCCTGGACAGGGGGCATACAATGAGCAGTTCTTC.

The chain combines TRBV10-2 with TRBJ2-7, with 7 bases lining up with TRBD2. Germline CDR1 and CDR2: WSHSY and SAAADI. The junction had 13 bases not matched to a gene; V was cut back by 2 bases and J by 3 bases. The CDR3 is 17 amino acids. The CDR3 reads CASSETGGGRSGYEQYF. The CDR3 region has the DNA TGCGCCAGCAGTGAGACCGGTGGCGGGAGATCAGGCTACGAGCAGTACTTC.

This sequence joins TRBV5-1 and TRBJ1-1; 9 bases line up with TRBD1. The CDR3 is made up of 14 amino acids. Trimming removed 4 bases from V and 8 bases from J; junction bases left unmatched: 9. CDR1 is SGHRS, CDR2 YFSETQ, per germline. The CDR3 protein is CASSPGQGTTEAFF. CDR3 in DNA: TGCGCCAGCAGCCCTGGACAGGGGACAACCGAAGCTTTCTTT.

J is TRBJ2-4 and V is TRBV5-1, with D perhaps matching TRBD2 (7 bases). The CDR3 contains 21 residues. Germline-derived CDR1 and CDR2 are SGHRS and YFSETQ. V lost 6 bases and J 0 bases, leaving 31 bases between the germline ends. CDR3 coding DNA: TGCGCCAGCACCCCACTATACAGGGTCTCGGGAGGTCCTTTAGCCAAAAACATTCAGTACTTC. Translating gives CASTPLYRVSGGPLAKNIQYF.

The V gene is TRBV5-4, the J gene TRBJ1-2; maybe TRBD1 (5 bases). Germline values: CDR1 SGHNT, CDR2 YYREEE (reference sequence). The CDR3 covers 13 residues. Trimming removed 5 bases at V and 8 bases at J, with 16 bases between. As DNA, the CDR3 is TGTGCCAGCAGTCCCAGGGAGTCGGTAGGCTACACCTTC. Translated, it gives CASSPRESVGYTF. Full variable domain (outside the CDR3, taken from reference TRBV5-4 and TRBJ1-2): ETGVTQSPTHLIKTRGQQVTLRCSSQSGHNTVSWYQQALGQGPQFIFQYYREEENGRGNFPPRFSGLQFPNYSSELNVNALELDDSALYLCASSPRESVGYTFGSGTRLTVV.

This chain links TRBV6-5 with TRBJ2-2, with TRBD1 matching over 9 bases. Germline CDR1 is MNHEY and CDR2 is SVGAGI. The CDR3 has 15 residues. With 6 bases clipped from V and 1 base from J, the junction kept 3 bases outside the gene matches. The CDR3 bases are TGTGCCAGCAGACAGGGGGCCTGGAACACCGGGGAGCTGTTTTTT. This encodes CASRQGAWNTGELFF.

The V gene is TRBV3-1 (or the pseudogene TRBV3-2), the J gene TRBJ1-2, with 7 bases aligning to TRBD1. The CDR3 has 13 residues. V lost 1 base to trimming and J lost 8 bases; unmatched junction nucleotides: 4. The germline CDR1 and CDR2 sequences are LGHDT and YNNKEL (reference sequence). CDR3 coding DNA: TGTGCCAGCAGCCAAGGACAGGGCACCGGCTACACCTTC. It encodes CASSQGQGTGYTF.

CDR3 in amino acids: CASRTGGEGSPLHF. The CDR3 DNA is TGTGCCAGCAGAACAGGGGGCGAGGGATCACCCCTCCACTTT. This chain joins TRBV6-5 and TRBJ1-6, with TRBD1 identical over 9 bases. Germline V gene sequence: CDR1 MNHEY, CDR2 SVGAGI. Losses at the gene ends were 6 bases for V and 10 bases for J; bases not matched to a gene: 7. There are 14 residues in the CDR3.

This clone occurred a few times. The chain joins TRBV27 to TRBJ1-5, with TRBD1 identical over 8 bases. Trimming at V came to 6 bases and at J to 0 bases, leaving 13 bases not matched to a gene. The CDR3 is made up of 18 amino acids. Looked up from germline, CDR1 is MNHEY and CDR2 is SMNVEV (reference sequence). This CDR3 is CASSPGQGGIYSNQPQHF. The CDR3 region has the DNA TGTGCCAGCAGCCCCGGACAGGGAGGGATATATAGCAATCAGCCCCAGCATTTT.

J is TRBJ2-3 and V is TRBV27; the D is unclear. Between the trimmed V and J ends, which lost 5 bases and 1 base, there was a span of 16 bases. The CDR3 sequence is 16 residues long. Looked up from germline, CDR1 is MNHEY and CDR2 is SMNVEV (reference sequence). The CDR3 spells CASSPPVTRRTDTQYF. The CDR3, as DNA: TGTGCCAGCAGTCCCCCCGTTACTCGTCGCACAGATACGCAGTATTTT.

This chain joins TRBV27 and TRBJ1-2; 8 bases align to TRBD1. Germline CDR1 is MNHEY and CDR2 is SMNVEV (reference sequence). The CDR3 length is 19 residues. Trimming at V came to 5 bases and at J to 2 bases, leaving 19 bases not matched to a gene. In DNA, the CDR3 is TGTGCCAGCAGTCCGGGGGACAGGCGATTCCTGAAATTAAACTATGGCTACACCTTC. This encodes CASSPGDRRFLKLNYGYTF.

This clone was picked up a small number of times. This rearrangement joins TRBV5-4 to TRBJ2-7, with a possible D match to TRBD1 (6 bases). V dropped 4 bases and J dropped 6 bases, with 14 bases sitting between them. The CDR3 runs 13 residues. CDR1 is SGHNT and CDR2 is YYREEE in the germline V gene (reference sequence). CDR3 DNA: TGTGCCAGCAGCCGAGACAGGCAGTCCGAGCAGTACTTC. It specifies CASSRDRQSEQYF.

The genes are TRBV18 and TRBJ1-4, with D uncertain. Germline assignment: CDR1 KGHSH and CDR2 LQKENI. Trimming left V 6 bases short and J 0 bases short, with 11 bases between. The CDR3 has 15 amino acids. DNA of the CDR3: TGTGCCAGCTCCCGGGCACTGGCAACTAATGAAAAACTGTTTTTT. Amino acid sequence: CASSRALATNEKLFF.

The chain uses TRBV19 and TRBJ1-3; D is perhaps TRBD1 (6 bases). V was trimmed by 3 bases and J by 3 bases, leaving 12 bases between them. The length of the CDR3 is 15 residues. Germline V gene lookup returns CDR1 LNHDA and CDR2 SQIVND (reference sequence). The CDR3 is CASSIVGAYGNTIYF. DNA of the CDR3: TGTGCCAGTAGTATTGTGGGGGCGTATGGAAACACCATATATTTT.

The CDR3 region has the DNA TGTGCCAGCATTGGCTTGAACACTGAAGCTTTCTTT. It codes for CASIGLNTEAFF. The gene calls are TRBV5-4 and TRBJ1-1; D is uncertain. CDR3 length equals 12 residues. Germline V lookup: CDR1 SGHNT, CDR2 YYREEE (reference sequence). The V end lost 6 bases, the J end lost 0 bases, and 6 bases lay between the germline ends.

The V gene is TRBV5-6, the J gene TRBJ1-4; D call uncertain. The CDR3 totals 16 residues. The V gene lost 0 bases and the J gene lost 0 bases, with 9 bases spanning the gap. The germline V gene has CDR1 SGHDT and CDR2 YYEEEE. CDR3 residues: CASSLGWETTNEKLFF. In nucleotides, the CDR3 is TGTGCCAGCAGCTTGGGGTGGGAAACAACTAATGAAAAACTGTTTTTT.

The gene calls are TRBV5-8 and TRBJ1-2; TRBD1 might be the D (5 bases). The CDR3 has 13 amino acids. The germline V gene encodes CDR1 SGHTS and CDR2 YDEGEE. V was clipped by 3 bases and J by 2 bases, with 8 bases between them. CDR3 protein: CASSWDVNYGYTF. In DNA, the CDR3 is TGTGCCAGCAGCTGGGACGTAAACTATGGCTACACCTTC.

This chain's CDR3 is CASSGSGDSPLHF. CDR3 bases: TGTGCCAGCAGCGGGTCAGGGGACTCACCCCTCCACTTT. V usage is TRBV7-9 and J usage is TRBJ1-6; TRBD1 is a possible D gene (6 bases). The length of the CDR3 is 13 residues. The germline gives CDR1 SEHNR, CDR2 FQNEAQ (reference sequence). The V end lost 5 bases, the J end lost 10 bases, and 12 bases lay between the germline ends.

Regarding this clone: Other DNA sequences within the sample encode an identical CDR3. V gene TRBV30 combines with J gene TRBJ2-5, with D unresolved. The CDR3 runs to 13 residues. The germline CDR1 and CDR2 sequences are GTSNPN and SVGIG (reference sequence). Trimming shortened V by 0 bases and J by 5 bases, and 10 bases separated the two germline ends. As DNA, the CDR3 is TGTGCCTGGAGTGTCCGGTTACGGGAGACCCAGTACTTC. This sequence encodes CAWSVRLRETQYF.

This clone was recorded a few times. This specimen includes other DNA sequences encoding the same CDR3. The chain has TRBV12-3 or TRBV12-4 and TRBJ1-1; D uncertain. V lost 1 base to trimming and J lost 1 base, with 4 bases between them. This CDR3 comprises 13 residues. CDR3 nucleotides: TGTGCCAGCAGTTTAGGGAAGAACACTGAAGCTTTCTTT. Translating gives CASSLGKNTEAFF.

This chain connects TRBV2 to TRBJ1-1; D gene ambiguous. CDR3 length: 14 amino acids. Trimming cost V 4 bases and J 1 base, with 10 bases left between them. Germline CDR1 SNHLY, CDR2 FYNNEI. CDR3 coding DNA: TGTGCCAGCAGTGCTCGGACGGGGAACACTGAAGCTTTCTTT. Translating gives CASSARTGNTEAFF. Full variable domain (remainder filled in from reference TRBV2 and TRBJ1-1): EPEVTQTPSHQVTQMGQEVILRCVPISNHLYFYWYRQILGQKVEFLVSFYNNEISEKSEIFDDQFSVERPDGSNFTLKIRSTKLEDSAMYFCASSARTGNTEAFFGQGTRLTVV.

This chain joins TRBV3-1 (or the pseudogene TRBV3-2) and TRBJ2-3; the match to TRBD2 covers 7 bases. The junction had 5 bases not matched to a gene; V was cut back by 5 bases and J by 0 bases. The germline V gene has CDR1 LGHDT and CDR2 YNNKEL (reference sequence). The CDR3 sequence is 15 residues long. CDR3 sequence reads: CASSNPGLSTDTQYF. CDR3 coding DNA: TGTGCCAGCAGCAACCCGGGACTAAGCACAGATACGCAGTATTTT.

The CDR3 protein is CASSLAPSGRVSYEQYF. In nucleotides, the CDR3 is TGCGCCAGCAGCTTGGCTCCTAGCGGTCGGGTCTCCTACGAGCAGTACTTC. The chain couples TRBV5-1 to TRBJ2-7, with TRBD2 matching over 7 bases. CDR3 length: 17 amino acids. Germline loops: CDR1 SGHRS, CDR2 YFSETQ. V lost 0 bases and J lost 0; bases outside the gene matches: 9.

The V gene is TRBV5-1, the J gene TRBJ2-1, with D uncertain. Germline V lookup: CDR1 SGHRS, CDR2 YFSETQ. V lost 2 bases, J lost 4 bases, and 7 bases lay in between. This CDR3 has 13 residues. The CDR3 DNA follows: TGCGCCAGCAGCTTCGACATTTACAATGAGCAGTTCTTC. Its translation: CASSFDIYNEQFF.

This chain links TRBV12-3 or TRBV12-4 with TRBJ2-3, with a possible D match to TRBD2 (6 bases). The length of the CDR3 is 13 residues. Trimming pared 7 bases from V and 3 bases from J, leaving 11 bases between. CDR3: CASKYGGTDTQYF. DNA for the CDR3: TGTGCCAGCAAGTACGGGGGAACAGATACGCAGTATTTT.

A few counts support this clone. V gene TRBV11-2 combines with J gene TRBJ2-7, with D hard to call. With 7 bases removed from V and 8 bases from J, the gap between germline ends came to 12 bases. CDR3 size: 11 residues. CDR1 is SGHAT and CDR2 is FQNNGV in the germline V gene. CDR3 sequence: CASTPRMKQYF. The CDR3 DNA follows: TGTGCCAGCACCCCCCGTATGAAGCAGTACTTC.

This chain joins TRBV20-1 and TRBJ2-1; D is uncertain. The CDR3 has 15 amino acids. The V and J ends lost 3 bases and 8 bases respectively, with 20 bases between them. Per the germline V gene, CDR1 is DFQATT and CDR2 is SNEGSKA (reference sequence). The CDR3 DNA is TGCAGTGCTAGTGAGTCCCTCAACACCGGAGATGAGCAGTTCTTC. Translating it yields CSASESLNTGDEQFF.

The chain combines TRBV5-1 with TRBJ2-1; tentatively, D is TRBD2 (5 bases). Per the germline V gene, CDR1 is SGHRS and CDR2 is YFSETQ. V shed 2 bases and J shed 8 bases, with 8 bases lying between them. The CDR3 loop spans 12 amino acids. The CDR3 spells CASSFGGDEQFF. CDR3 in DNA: TGCGCCAGCAGCTTTGGAGGCGATGAGCAGTTCTTC.

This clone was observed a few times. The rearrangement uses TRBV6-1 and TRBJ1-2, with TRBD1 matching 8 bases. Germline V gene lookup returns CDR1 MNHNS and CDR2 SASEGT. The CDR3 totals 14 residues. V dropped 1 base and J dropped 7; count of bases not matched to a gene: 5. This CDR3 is CASSEVLTGGGYTF. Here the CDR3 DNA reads TGTGCCAGCAGTGAAGTCTTAACAGGGGGTGGCTACACCTTC.

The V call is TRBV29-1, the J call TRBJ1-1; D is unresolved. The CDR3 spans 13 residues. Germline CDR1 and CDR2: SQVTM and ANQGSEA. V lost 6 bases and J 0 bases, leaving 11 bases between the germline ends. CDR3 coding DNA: TGCAGCGTGGTCAGAGAACTGAACACTGAAGCTTTCTTT. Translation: CSVVRELNTEAFF.

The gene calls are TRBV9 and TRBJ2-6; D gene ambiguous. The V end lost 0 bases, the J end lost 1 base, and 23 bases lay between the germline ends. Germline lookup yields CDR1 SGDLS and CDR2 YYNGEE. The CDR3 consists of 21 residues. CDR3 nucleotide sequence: TGTGCCAGCAGCGTAGGGAAGTACAGAGAATTAAGCTCGTCTGGGGCCAACGTCCTGACTTTC. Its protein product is CASSVGKYRELSSSGANVLTF.